Shown below are 30 T cell receptor beta chains from a single sample sequenced in a study of CD8+ T cells in alopecia areata. Reverse transcribed after extraction, RNA yielded cDNA as the sequencing template. Sequencing was performed with immunoSEQ multiplex PCR; in TCRdb, only in-frame clones are kept and a portion is missing. Among fewer than 250,000 clones listed, about three fifths were seen once. Sequencing used CD4+ T cells sorted from blood, obtained at week 0. All receptors derive from a human donor with alopecia areata.

V is TRBV7-3 and J is TRBJ2-6; D uncertain. Looked up from germline, CDR1 is SGHTA and CDR2 is FQGTGA. V lost 5 bases, J lost 0 bases, and 8 bases lay in between. This CDR3 region has 15 residues. CDR3 nucleotides: TGTGCCAGCAGCCCCTCTAGCTCTGGGGCCAACGTCCTGACTTTC. This translates into CASSPSSSGANVLTF.

This chain connects TRBV6-1 to TRBJ2-3; D perhaps matches TRBD2 (5 bases). The length of the CDR3 is 13 residues. Looked up from germline, CDR1 is MNHNS and CDR2 is SASEGT. The V gene lost 7 bases and the J gene lost 4 bases, with 12 bases spanning the gap. The CDR3 sequence is CASTADLADTQYF. The CDR3 DNA reads as TGTGCCAGCACTGCGGACTTAGCAGATACGCAGTATTTT.

This sequence joins TRBV2 and TRBJ2-4, with 10 nucleotides matching TRBD1. Germline CDR1 and CDR2: SNHLY and FYNNEI. This CDR3 has 15 amino acids. Losses at the gene ends were 7 bases for V and 3 bases for J; bases not matched to a gene: 6. The CDR3: CASIRQGAGKNIQYF. The DNA for the CDR3 is TGTGCCAGCATTAGACAGGGGGCGGGCAAAAACATTCAGTACTTC.

A few counts support this clone. The gene calls are TRBV14 and TRBJ1-3; D gene unclear. Germline lookup yields CDR1 SGHDN and CDR2 FVKESK. V was shortened by 4 bases and J by 0 bases, with 10 bases between the two germline ends. The CDR3 loop spans 15 amino acids. CDR3 coding DNA: TGTGCCAGCAGCCGTTTCGGCAGCTCTGGAAACACCATATATTTT. This encodes CASSRFGSSGNTIYF.

This clone has at least ten counts. The genes are TRBV7-9 and TRBJ1-3, with D uncertain. The CDR3 has 14 amino acids. Germline CDR1 and CDR2: SEHNR and FQNEAQ (reference sequence). V lost 1 base and J lost 3, with 7 bases in between. CDR3 residues: CASSLESVGNTIYF. The CDR3 DNA sequence: TGTGCCAGCAGCTTAGAGTCTGTTGGAAACACCATATATTTT.

This clone was seen a handful of times. The chain has TRBV9 and TRBJ2-7; TRBD2 agrees at 9 bases. CDR1 and CDR2 (germline): SGDLS, YYNGEE. The CDR3 is 16 residues long. V trimming: 2 bases; J trimming: 0 bases; junction bases outside the gene matches: 6. The CDR3 loop reads CASSVSGGLSSYEQYF. The CDR3, as DNA: TGTGCCAGCAGCGTCAGCGGGGGGCTGAGCTCCTACGAGCAGTACTTC.

As regards this clone: The same CDR3 arises from other DNA sequences in this sample as well. V and J are TRBV7-8 and TRBJ1-2; possible D gene TRBD1, 6 bases. The V gene's germline CDR1 is SGHVS and CDR2 FQNEAQ. V dropped 6 bases and J dropped 5 bases, with 13 bases sitting between them. The CDR3 covers 13 residues. The CDR3 loop reads CASSLQGGYGYTF. Written as DNA, the CDR3 is TGTGCCAGCAGTCTACAGGGAGGTTATGGCTACACCTTC.

This clone was seen ten or more times. The chain recombines TRBV19 with TRBJ2-6, with TRBD2 identical over 7 bases. V was pared by 9 bases and J by 0 bases, with 8 bases of the junction left unmatched. The CDR3 runs 16 residues. CDR1 and CDR2 from the germline V gene are LNHDA and SQIVND (reference sequence). The CDR3 region has the DNA TGTGCCAGCGGGGAGGGGTTCGCCTCTGGGGCCAACGTCCTGACTTTC. Its protein product is CASGEGFASGANVLTF.

The chain has TRBV16 and TRBJ1-1, with 8 bases identical to TRBD1. The CDR3 runs 14 residues. Per germline, CDR1 KGHSY and CDR2 FQNENV. V gave up 3 bases and J gave up 2 bases; unmatched junction bases: 2. In DNA, the CDR3 is TGTGCCAGCAGCCAGGGACAGGCCAACACTGAAGCTTTCTTT. Protein sequence: CASSQGQANTEAFF.

The chain employs TRBV30 and TRBJ2-3; 11 nucleotides agree with TRBD2. J was trimmed by 6 bases and V by 2 bases; bases with no gene match: 4. This CDR3 is built from 14 residues. Germline V CDR1 and CDR2: GTSNPN, SVGIG (reference sequence). The CDR3 here is CAWSLAGGWDTQYF. The CDR3 DNA is TGTGCCTGGAGTTTAGCGGGAGGGTGGGATACGCAGTATTTT.

V is TRBV30 and J is TRBJ2-3, with D tentatively TRBD1 (5 bases). Between the trimmed V and J ends, which lost 0 bases and 2 bases, there was a span of 12 bases. This CDR3 comprises 15 residues. The germline V gene encodes CDR1 GTSNPN and CDR2 SVGIG (reference sequence). Written as DNA, the CDR3 is TGTGCCTGGAGTGTACGTTGGGGCTCCACAGATACGCAGTATTTT. Its protein is CAWSVRWGSTDTQYF.

A few counts support this clone. The chain recombines TRBV29-1 with TRBJ2-3, with 9 bases identical to TRBD2. This CDR3 contains 14 residues. Trimming at V came to 5 bases and at J to 6 bases, leaving 9 bases not matched to a gene. Germline V gene data show CDR1 as SQVTM and CDR2 as ANQGSEA. The CDR3 coding sequence is TGCAGCGTTAAGAGGGCTAGCGGGGTTGATACGCAGTATTTT. This sequence encodes CSVKRASGVDTQYF.

The chain carries TRBV7-9 and TRBJ1-1; D is perhaps TRBD1 (6 bases). This CDR3 comprises 17 residues. Germline values: CDR1 SEHNR, CDR2 FQNEAQ (reference sequence). Trimming removed 5 bases at V and 3 bases at J, with 22 bases between. CDR3 residues: CASSRTRGRWVDTEAFF. The CDR3 DNA reads TGTGCCAGCAGCAGAACCAGGGGCCGCTGGGTGGACACTGAAGCTTTCTTT.

The chain employs TRBV5-1 and TRBJ2-3, with 8 nucleotides matching TRBD2. With 1 base clipped from V and 0 bases from J, the junction kept 4 bases outside the gene matches. Germline V gene data show CDR1 as SGHRS and CDR2 as YFSETQ. CDR3 length: 16 residues. CDR3 in DNA: TGCGCCAGCAGCTTGACTAGCGGATTTAGCACAGATACGCAGTATTTT. It yields the protein CASSLTSGFSTDTQYF.

This clone was recorded a few times. The rearrangement links TRBV19 to TRBJ1-4; no reliable D call. The CDR3 is 14 amino acids. The V end was cut by 4 bases, the J end by 8 bases, with 14 bases between. Germline V CDR1 and CDR2: LNHDA, SQIVND (reference sequence). The chain's CDR3 is CASSTRAPQEKLFF. CDR3 in DNA: TGTGCCAGTAGTACGAGGGCCCCACAAGAAAAACTGTTTTTT.

The sample holds a few counts of this clone. This chain links TRBV29-1 with TRBJ1-4, with no clear D. The CDR3 spans 13 residues. The germline CDR1 and CDR2 sequences are SQVTM and ANQGSEA. V was pared by 4 bases and J by 0 bases, with 6 bases between. The CDR3 nucleotides read TGCAGCGTTGTACACGCAACTAATGAAAAACTGTTTTTT. Its protein is CSVVHATNEKLFF.

The rearrangement joins TRBV29-1 to TRBJ1-1; maybe TRBD1 (5 bases). The V and J ends lost 6 bases and 1 base respectively, with 18 bases between them. Germline V CDR1 and CDR2: SQVTM, ANQGSEA. The length of the CDR3 is 15 residues. The CDR3: CSVKGENRGNTEAFF. The DNA of the CDR3 is TGCAGCGTGAAAGGGGAGAACAGAGGGAACACTGAAGCTTTCTTT.

The chain is built from TRBV13 and TRBJ2-5; D is unresolved. The germline V and J ends were trimmed by 4 bases and 2 bases, with 5 bases remaining between them. This CDR3 has 12 residues. The germline CDR1 and CDR2 sequences are PRHDT and FYEKMQ (reference sequence). The CDR3 reads CASSSSQETQYF. In DNA, the CDR3 is TGTGCCAGCAGCTCGTCACAAGAGACCCAGTACTTC.

This chain links TRBV7-9 with TRBJ1-6; the D is unclear. Germline V gene sequence: CDR1 SEHNR, CDR2 FQNEAQ (reference sequence). Trimming left V 3 bases short and J 9 bases short, with 12 bases between. The length of the CDR3 is 14 residues. The DNA of the CDR3 is TGTGCCAGCAGCTTTGGGTCAGCACTTTCACCCCTCCACTTT. Protein sequence: CASSFGSALSPLHF.

This clone was counted between two and nine times. This chain links TRBV29-1 with TRBJ1-2, with 7 bases that match TRBD1. After removal of 6 bases from V and 4 bases from J, the junction contained 2 bases not matched to a gene. This CDR3 has 11 residues. CDR1 and CDR2 from the germline V gene are SQVTM and ANQGSEA. In nucleotides, the CDR3 is TGCAGCGTCCGGACAGGCTATGGCTACACCTTC. It is translated as CSVRTGYGYTF.

The rearrangement links TRBV30 to TRBJ1-2; D is unresolved. CDR1 and CDR2 from the germline V gene are GTSNPN and SVGIG (reference sequence). Between the trimmed V and J ends, which lost 3 bases and 1 base, there was a span of 9 bases. The CDR3 is made up of 13 amino acids. The CDR3 protein is CAWRAYINYGYTF. For the CDR3, the DNA is TGTGCCTGGAGGGCGTACATTAACTATGGCTACACCTTC.

Remarks on this clone: Other nucleotide sequences from this sample produce the same CDR3. The genes are TRBV18 and TRBJ2-5; D is unclear. From germline, CDR1 is KGHSH and CDR2 LQKENI. This CDR3 comprises 13 residues. The V gene lost 2 bases and the J gene lost 2 bases, with 6 bases spanning the gap. CDR3 nucleotides: TGTGCCAGCTCACCAGGCCAACAAGAGACCCAGTACTTC. Translating it yields CASSPGQQETQYF. Drawing the rest from reference TRBV18 and TRBJ2-5, the complete variable domain is NAGVMQNPRHLVRRRGQEARLRCSPMKGHSHVYWYRQLPEEGLKFMVYLQKENIIDESGMPKERFSAEFPKEGPSILRIQQVVRGDSAAYFCASSPGQQETQYFGPGTRLLVL.

The chain uses TRBV25-1 and TRBJ2-1; 10 nucleotides agree with TRBD1. The CDR3 covers 12 residues. Germline V gives CDR1 MGHDK, CDR2 SYGVNS. Trimming took 10 bases from V and 9 from J; bases not matched to a gene: 6. The CDR3 DNA sequence: TGTGCCACCGACAGGGGGCTGGGTGAGCAGTTCTTC. As protein: CATDRGLGEQFF. Supplemented by reference TRBV25-1 and TRBJ2-1, the full variable domain reads EADIYQTPRYLVIGTGKKITLECSQTMGHDKMYWYQQDPGMELHLIHYSYGVNSTEKGDLSSESTVSRIRTEHFPLTLESARPSHTSQYLCATDRGLGEQFFGPGTRLTVL.

The CDR3 DNA follows: TGCAGCGCCAGGGGGAAAGAGACCCAGTACTTC. Protein product: CSARGKETQYF. The chain employs TRBV29-1 and TRBJ2-5, with TRBD1 matching over 7 bases. This CDR3 spans 11 amino acids. In germline, CDR1 is SQVTM, CDR2 ANQGSEA. Germline trimming cut 7 bases from V and 3 bases from J; bases unmatched to any gene: 2.

This clone has only one observation. The chain links TRBV10-3 to TRBJ1-1; no firm D call. This CDR3 has 12 amino acids. Germline V gives CDR1 ENHRY, CDR2 SYGVKD. V was shortened by 4 bases and J by 7 bases, with 10 bases between the two germline ends. In DNA, the CDR3 is TGTGCCATCAGTGGCAACCAAGTTGAAGCTTTCTTT. Translation: CAISGNQVEAFF.

The chain uses TRBV7-3 and TRBJ2-5; D may be TRBD1 (6 bases). Germline loops: CDR1 SGHTA, CDR2 FQGTGA. Trimming shortened V by 5 bases and J by 3 bases, and 13 bases separated the two germline ends. This CDR3 is 14 amino acids long. The CDR3 region has the DNA TGTGCCAGCAGCGCACAACAGGGCAAAGAGACCCAGTACTTC. Translated, it gives CASSAQQGKETQYF.

The V gene is TRBV27, the J gene TRBJ2-7; 8 nucleotides align to TRBD2. V lost 2 bases to trimming and J lost 2 bases; unmatched junction nucleotides: 11. This CDR3 has 17 amino acids. Per the germline V gene, CDR1 is MNHEY and CDR2 is SMNVEV (reference sequence). In nucleotides, the CDR3 is TGTGCCAGCAGTTTAACCTCCTATCCGGGACTAGCCTACGAGCAGTACTTC. Translated, it gives CASSLTSYPGLAYEQYF.

This sequence joins TRBV30 and TRBJ1-3, with 8 bases matching TRBD1. Trimming took 3 bases from V and 11 from J; bases not matched to a gene: 3. The CDR3 totals 11 residues. Germline V gives CDR1 GTSNPN, CDR2 SVGIG (reference sequence). CDR3 nucleotides: TGTGCCTGGAGCCAGGGGGCCTCCATATATTTT. This gives the protein CAWSQGASIYF. Together with reference TRBV30 and TRBJ1-3, the CDR3 gives the full variable domain: SQTIHQWPATLVQPVGSPLSLECTVEGTSNPNLYWYRQAAGRGLQLLFYSVGIGQISSEVPQNLSASRPQDRQFILSSKKLLLSDSGFYLCAWSQGASIYFGEGSWLTVV.

As for this clone: The junction and the germline gene differ at one end; a read error may be behind it. The gene calls are TRBV29-1 and TRBJ2-1; 15 bases are a match to TRBD2. Germline V lookup: CDR1 SQVTM, CDR2 ANQGSEA. The CDR3 spans 15 residues. CDR3 residues: CSVEGGRTSGRARVF. CDR3 sequence (DNA): TGCAGCGTTGAAGGGGGGCGGACTAGCGGGAGGGCCCGGGTCTTC.

The rearrangement uses TRBV6-6 and TRBJ1-2, with 11 bases lining up with TRBD1. The junction had 8 bases not matched to a gene; V was cut back by 7 bases and J by 1 base. Germline-derived CDR1 and CDR2 are MNHNY and SVGAGI (reference sequence). The CDR3 sequence is 16 residues long. The CDR3 reads CASTPDRGLGNYGYTF. CDR3 coding DNA: TGTGCCAGCACCCCGGACAGGGGGCTGGGTAACTATGGCTACACCTTC.